A selection of T cell receptor beta chains follows, all from one sample in a study of response to subunit inactivated influenza vaccine. Each CDR3 protein is one row after TCRdb ran MiXCR on the RT-PCR reads. The table has about 240,000 distinct CDR3 sequences, 12% seen once. Source: non-naive T cells sorted from PBMCs, taken 14 to 15 days before vaccination. The receptor source for this set is a man between 50 and 59 years old who received an inactivated influenza vaccine. Each CDR3 is given with its conserved first and last residue.

TRBV6-2/TRBV6-3	TRBJ2-4	CASTRAGFQNIQYF
TRBV15	TRBJ2-4	CATSREPGGRGENIQYF
TRBV12-3/TRBV12-4	TRBJ1-3	CASSLGRAGNTIYF
TRBV14	TRBJ2-4	CASRTSRDRVDMGIQYF
TRBV12-3/TRBV12-4	TRBJ2-3	CASSRSGGADTQYF
TRBV20-1	TRBJ2-3	CSAFPQTGGLTDTQYF
TRBV5-1	TRBJ2-6	CASSQEISGPSSGANVLTF
TRBV28	TRBJ2-7	CASQQGSYEQYF
TRBV29-1	TRBJ1-1	CSVAGKGDTEAFF
TRBV7-2	TRBJ1-4	CASSPQHTGGEKLFF
TRBV14	TRBJ2-5	CASSHLRWETQYF
TRBV11-2	TRBJ2-5	CASSLGAGRGETQYF
TRBV5-4	TRBJ2-2	CASSLAGVRTGELFF
TRBV28	TRBJ1-5	CASSLTGQPQHF
TRBV5-1	TRBJ2-3	CASSPSSGGSHTQYF